A selection of T cell receptor beta chains follows, all from one sample in a study of shared clonotypes between healthy human individuals. The repertoire was sequenced with immunoSEQ multiplex PCR; TCRdb's copy has only in-frame clones and lacks some. The sample yields about 1,500,000 clones, approximately 97% seen once. The sample was naive CD4+ T cells sorted from blood. These receptors all stem from a young man in good health. Both conserved end residues are part of each CDR3. A D gene is named only where the DNA matches it firmly. Rows give clone size only sometimes, using once, few, many, or a class for an expanded clone.

.	TRBD1	TRBJ1-2	TRBV7-2	TGTGCCAGCAGCACCCGACAGGGTCGCAGCGATGGCTACACCTTC	CASSTRQGRSDGYTF
.	TRBD2	TRBJ2-2	TRBV6-6	TGTGCCACATCGGGAGGGCCATACACCGGGGAGCTGTTTTTT	CATSGGPYTGELFF
.	.	TRBJ2-2	TRBV5-1	TGCGCCAGCAGCCGAAACTCCGGGACGGCGAACACCGGGGAGCTGTTTTTT	CASSRNSGTANTGELFF
.	.	TRBJ2-2	TRBV7-7	TGTGCTAGCAGCTCCTCGATCGGTCCCGGGGAGCTGTTTTTT	CASSSSIGPGELFF
.	.	TRBJ1-4	TRBV7-8	TGTGCCAGCAGCTCAATTCTTCGGGGCAGGGGAGATGAAAAACTGTTTTTT	CASSSILRGRGDEKLFF
few	.	TRBJ2-3	TRBV14	TGTGCCAGCAGCCAAGATGCTAGGGGAAGCTCAGATACGCAGTATTTT	CASSQDARGSSDTQYF
.	TRBD1	TRBJ1-2	TRBV5-4	TGTGCCAGCAGCCTGGACAGGGCCAACTATGGCTACACCTTC	CASSLDRANYGYTF
.	TRBD1	TRBJ2-3	TRBV5-1	TGCGCCAGCAGCTTGGAACCGACAGGGGTGGGCACAGATACGCAGTATTTT	CASSLEPTGVGTDTQYF
.	.	TRBJ2-3	TRBV29-1	TGCAGCGTTGCTAGGGTCACAGATACGCAGTATTTT	CSVARVTDTQYF
.	.	TRBJ2-6	TRBV19	TGTGCCAGTAGTCGCCGTTTTACTGGGGCCAACGTCCTGACTTTC	CASSRRFTGANVLTF
.	.	TRBJ2-1	TRBV6-5	TGTGCCAGCAGTTTCCTGGACGTACGCTCCTACAATGAGCAGTTCTTC	CASSFLDVRSYNEQFF
.	.	TRBJ2-2	TRBV28	TGTGCCAGCAGAGGGGGGCCTACCGGGGAGCTGTTTTTT	CASRGGPTGELFF
.	TRBD2	TRBJ2-1	TRBV11-1	TGTGCCAGCAAGCGGGAGCACACCGATGAGCAGTTCTTC	CASKREHTDEQFF
.	TRBD2	TRBJ2-5	TRBV5-1	TGCGCCAGCTACTGGATTATAGCGGGAGGGCCAGAGACCCAGTACTTC	CASYWIIAGGPETQYF
.	.	TRBJ1-5	TRBV28	TGTGCCAGCAGTTTACAGGGGATTCGGGTTCAGCCCCAGCATTTT	CASSLQGIRVQPQHF
.	.	TRBJ1-5	TRBV27	TGTGCCAGCAGTTTGGGCATATACAATCAGCCCCAGCATTTT	CASSLGIYNQPQHF
.	TRBD2	TRBJ2-1	TRBV7-9	TGTGCCAGCAGTTTACTAGCGGGAGCCGGGCACAATGAGCAGTTCTTC	CASSLLAGAGHNEQFF
.	.	TRBJ2-7	TRBV6-5	TGTGCCAGCAGTTACTCGATGTCACAGGGGGAGGGCGAGCAGTACTTC	CASSYSMSQGEGEQYF
.	.	TRBJ2-3	TRBV10-3	TGTGCCATCAGTGAGATTCGGACAGATACGCAGTATTTT	CAISEIRTDTQYF
.	.	TRBJ2-2	TRBV19	TGTGCCAGTAATACGGGATTGAACACCGGGGAGCTGTTTTTT	CASNTGLNTGELFF
.	.	TRBJ2-7	TRBV4-2	TGTGCCAGCAGCCAGGCAACTAAAACCTACGAGCAGTACTTC	CASSQATKTYEQYF
.	.	TRBJ2-3	TRBV5-1	TGCGCCAGCAGCCGGGGCGGGGGCTCGGCTGACACAGATACGCAGTATTTT	CASSRGGGSADTDTQYF
.	TRBD2	TRBJ2-7	TRBV2	TGTGCCAGCAGCGGACTAGCGGGAGTATTATACGAGCAGTACTTC	CASSGLAGVLYEQYF
few	.	TRBJ1-2	TRBV4-3	TGCGCCAGCAGCCAAGATGACAGCTATGGCTACACCTTC	CASSQDDSYGYTF
.	.	TRBJ2-3	TRBV7-2	TGTGCCAGCGGCCGCAGGGGATATACGCAGTATTTT	CASGRRGYTQYF
.	TRBD1	TRBJ2-7	TRBV15	TGTGCCACCAGCAGAGACCCTCCGGACAGGGTACACTACGAGCAGTACTTC	CATSRDPPDRVHYEQYF
.	.	TRBJ2-7	TRBV5-6	TGTGCCAGCAGCCGAATTGCCGGGACATACGAGCAGTACTTC	CASSRIAGTYEQYF
.	TRBD1	TRBJ2-7	TRBV5-6	TGTGCCAGCAGCTTGACGGACAGGGCAGGGCAGTACTTC	CASSLTDRAGQYF
.	.	TRBJ1-5	TRBV5-3	TGTGCCAGAAGTGGGGGAGGTCAGCCCCAGCATTTT	CARSGGGQPQHF
.	.	TRBJ2-7	TRBV27	TGTGCCAGCAGGGTGGGGGCCTCCTACGAGCAGTACTTC	CASRVGASYEQYF
.	TRBD2	TRBJ2-3	TRBV4-3	TGCGCCAGCAGCCAAGTGGGACTAGCGGGACTCACAGATACGCAGTATTTT	CASSQVGLAGLTDTQYF
.	.	TRBJ1-1	TRBV4-1	TGCGCCAGCAGCCAAGTATCGACAGTTAACACTGAGGCTTTCTTT	CASSQVSTVNTEAFF
.	TRBD2	TRBJ2-7	TRBV6-1	TGTGCCAGCAGTGAGCCTTCTAGCGGAAAGCCTTTCGAGCAGTACTTC	CASSEPSSGKPFEQYF
.	TRBD1	TRBJ2-1	TRBV27	TGTGCCAGCAGTGGGTCTGTGGGGACAGGGGCCCAGCGCAGGTACAATGAGCAGTTCTTC	CASSGSVGTGAQRRYNEQFF
.	.	TRBJ2-7	TRBV7-9	TGTGCCAGCAGCCACGTAATTTGGGGTTCCCTCTACGAGCAGTACTTC	CASSHVIWGSLYEQYF
.	TRBD1	TRBJ1-2	TRBV10-3	TGTGCCATCAGGTCACTGGCGGGACAGGGGGCTCCTAACTATGGCTACACCTTC	CAIRSLAGQGAPNYGYTF
.	TRBD1	TRBJ2-3	TRBV10-3	TGTGCCTCTCGCGGGACAGGGGGCAGAGATACGCAGTATTTT	CASRGTGGRDTQYF
.	.	TRBJ2-7	TRBV19	TGTGCCAGTAGTATTAATAAACACTTTACCTACGAGCAGTACTTC	CASSINKHFTYEQYF